This T cell receptor (beta chain) derives from a study of T cells in Graves' hyperthyroidism and ophthalmopathy. Any patient presenting with uncontrolled infection, other autoimmune disease, pregnancy or lactation was left out. Diagnoses were made from clinical symptoms, serum measures (thyroxine and TRAb), thyroid ultrasound and orbital computed tomography. As concerns this clonotype: Its antigen is not identified. A junction boundary mismatches the germline segment, possibly from a read error.

Overall study findings and caveats: A median around 6.8 months before onset, the model predicted ophthalmopathy. In the blood, most expanded thyroid clonotypes above 0.001 appeared as well.

Researchers took RNA transcripts and amplified the TCR beta CDR3 regions from them. The HTBI primer set drove a first-round RT-PCR of the TCR CDR3. TCRdb re-called the multiplex PCR reads with MiXCR, one entry per CDR3 protein. There are hundreds of thousands of distinct CDR3 sequences in the sample; about 45% occur only once, and less than 8.5% lies in the top ten. Germline CDR1 reads LNHDA; CDR2 reads SQIVND (reference sequence). The CDR3 covers 12 residues. The rearrangement links TRBV19 to TRBJ2-5, with D perhaps TRBD1 (5 bases). The source material was peripheral blood or thyroid tissue (not recorded which). This TCR came from an adult man with Graves' disease, either hyperthyroidism or ophthalmopathy (not recorded which). CDR3 sequence: CTSSDKGETQYF. The CDR3 region has the DNA TGTACCAGTAGTGACAAGGGGGAGACCCAGTACTTC.